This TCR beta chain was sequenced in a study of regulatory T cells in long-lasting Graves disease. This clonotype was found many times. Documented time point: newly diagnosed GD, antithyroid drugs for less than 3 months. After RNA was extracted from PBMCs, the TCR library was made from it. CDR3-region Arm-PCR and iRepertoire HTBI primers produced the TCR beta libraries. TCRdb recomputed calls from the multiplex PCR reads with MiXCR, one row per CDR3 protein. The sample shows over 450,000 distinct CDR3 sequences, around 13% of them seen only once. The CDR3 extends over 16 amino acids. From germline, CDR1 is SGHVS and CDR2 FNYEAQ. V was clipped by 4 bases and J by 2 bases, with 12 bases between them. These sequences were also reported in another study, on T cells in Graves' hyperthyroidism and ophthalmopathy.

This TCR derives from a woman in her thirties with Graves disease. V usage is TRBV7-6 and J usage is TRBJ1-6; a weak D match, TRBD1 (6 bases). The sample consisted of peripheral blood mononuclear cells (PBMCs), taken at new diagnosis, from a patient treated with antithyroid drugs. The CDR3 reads CASSSRGGTYNSPLHF. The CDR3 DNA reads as TGTGCCAGCAGCTCCCGAGGGGGGACCTATAATTCACCCCTCCACTTT.